The 6 T cell receptor beta chains below all came from one sample that was sequenced in a study of blood T cell repertoires in COVID-19. Sequenced by immunoSEQ multiplex PCR; TCRdb stores in-frame clones only, minus some. Here the sample spans 95,000 to 110,000 clones, around 88% being singletons. The material sequenced was peripheral blood. The receptors here all came from a human donor in a cohort sampled during active COVID-19.

The chain has TRBV27 and TRBJ1-2; maybe TRBD1 (6 bases). With 8 bases removed from V and 8 bases from J, the gap between germline ends came to 18 bases. This CDR3 contains 13 residues. Germline V gene lookup returns CDR1 MNHEY and CDR2 SMNVEV (reference sequence). The DNA for the CDR3 is TGTGCCAGCTCACAACGAGAGGGGGACGGCTACACCTTC. Its protein is CASSQREGDGYTF.

The chain carries TRBV28 and TRBJ1-4; D is perhaps TRBD1 (6 bases). The CDR3 contains 16 residues. The V and J ends lost 5 bases and 0 bases respectively, with 13 bases between them. Germline CDR1 reads MDHEN; CDR2 reads SYDVKM. CDR3 sequence (DNA): TGTGCCAGCAGTCCTACAGGGTTCACAACTAATGAAAAACTGTTTTTT. This translates into CASSPTGFTTNEKLFF. Complete variable domain (other parts from reference TRBV28 and TRBJ1-4): DVKVTQSSRYLVKRTGEKVFLECVQDMDHENMFWYRQDPGLGLRLIYFSYDVKMKEKGDIPEGYSVSREKKERFSLILESASTNQTSMYLCASSPTGFTTNEKLFFGSGTQLSVL.

The gene calls are TRBV11-2 and TRBJ1-2; 7 bases fit TRBD1. The CDR3 runs to 15 residues. CDR1 is SGHAT, CDR2 FQNNGV, per germline. The V gene end was trimmed by 4 bases and the J gene end by 2 bases; junction bases not matched to a gene: 7. The CDR3 nucleotides are TGTGCCAGCAGCTCCCCGGGACAGCTAAACTATGGCTACACCTTC. Protein sequence: CASSSPGQLNYGYTF.

V and J are TRBV10-1 and TRBJ2-1; TRBD2 agrees at 8 bases. Trimming removed 5 bases from V and 0 bases from J; junction bases left unmatched: 6. This CDR3 region has 16 residues. Germline V gene lookup returns CDR1 WNHNN and CDR2 SYGVQD (reference sequence). CDR3 DNA sequence: TGCGCCAGCAGTTCCCAGCGGGGGCCCTCCTACAATGAGCAGTTCTTC. This gives the protein CASSSQRGPSYNEQFF.

The rearrangement links TRBV9 to TRBJ1-5, with D unresolved. The CDR3 totals 16 residues. Trimming removed 4 bases from V and 2 bases from J, with 16 bases in between. Per germline, CDR1 SGDLS and CDR2 YYNGEE. CDR3 loop: CASSLRLPGGNQPQHF. In nucleotides, the CDR3 is TGTGCCAGCAGCCTACGGCTCCCTGGAGGCAATCAGCCCCAGCATTTT.

With respect to this clone: Other nucleotide sequences from this sample produce the same CDR3. The chain has TRBV9 and TRBJ2-3; possible D gene TRBD1, 5 bases. Per germline, CDR1 SGDLS and CDR2 YYNGEE. The CDR3 runs 13 residues. V lost 3 bases and J 3 bases, leaving 8 bases between the germline ends. CDR3 in amino acids: CASSAPGTDTQYF. DNA for the CDR3: TGTGCCAGCAGCGCCCCAGGGACAGATACGCAGTATTTT.